Presented here are 12 T cell receptor beta chains from one specimen sequenced in a study of blood T cell repertoires in COVID-19 (dated by TCRdb to the early 2020s). Libraries were built with the immunoSEQ multiplex PCR assay. The table was pulled from immuneACCESS by TCRdb, which kept in-frame rearrangements only. Such tables lose some clones; where checked, under half of the loss comes from unresolved V genes, and the rest has no known cause. Counted in this sample were 100,000 to 150,000 clones; 92% of them appeared once. 2.1% of the sample goes to the ten largest clones. The sequenced material came from peripheral blood. Receptors originate from a man aged 45-60 years with COVID-19, enrolled during active disease.

This clone has only one observation. The chain recombines TRBV5-4 with TRBJ2-3, with D maybe TRBD2 (6 bases). This CDR3 has 14 residues. Germline values: CDR1 SGHNT, CDR2 YYREEE (reference sequence). V was trimmed by 4 bases and J by 2 bases, leaving 11 bases between them. CDR3 bases: TGTGCCAGCAGCCCAGGACTATACACAGATACGCAGTATTTT. Translating gives CASSPGLYTDTQYF.

The V call is TRBV19, the J call TRBJ2-3; 9 nucleotides align to TRBD1. The V segment lost 6 bases and the J segment 4 bases; nucleotides outside the gene matches: 5. Germline V lookup: CDR1 LNHDA, CDR2 SQIVND (reference sequence). The CDR3 contains 14 residues. DNA of the CDR3: TGTGCCAGTAGGGACAGGGGATCTTCAGATACGCAGTATTTT. Its protein product is CASRDRGSSDTQYF.

The rearrangement uses TRBV10-3 and TRBJ2-3; unclear D gene. This CDR3 is 13 amino acids long. Germline V gives CDR1 ENHRY, CDR2 SYGVKD. The V end lost 4 bases, the J end lost 1 base, and 6 bases lay between the germline ends. CDR3 nucleotide sequence: TGTGCCATCAGTGTTACAGGCACAGATACGCAGTATTTT. Protein: CAISVTGTDTQYF.

The chain employs TRBV5-1 and TRBJ2-6; unclear D gene. Germline CDR1 reads SGHRS; CDR2 reads YFSETQ. The CDR3 is made up of 15 amino acids. The V gene lost 2 bases and the J gene lost 4 bases, with 10 bases spanning the gap. This CDR3 is CASSLTVSGANVLTF. The DNA for the CDR3 is TGCGCCAGCAGCTTAACAGTCTCAGGGGCCAACGTCCTGACTTTC.

The chain combines TRBV9 with TRBJ2-2, with D possibly TRBD2 on 6 matching bases. Trimming pared 4 bases from V and 0 bases from J, leaving 13 bases between. This CDR3 has 16 residues. Germline CDR1 reads SGDLS; CDR2 reads YYNGEE. In DNA, the CDR3 is TGTGCCAGCAGCCTGAGGATAGCGGCGAACACCGGGGAGCTGTTTTTT. Translated: CASSLRIAANTGELFF.

The chain links TRBV7-3 to TRBJ2-3, with a possible D match to TRBD1 (6 bases). This CDR3 comprises 15 residues. Germline CDR1 SGHTA, CDR2 FQGTGA. V dropped 5 bases and J dropped 3 bases, with 15 bases sitting between them. CDR3 sequence (DNA): TGTGCCAGCAGCCCTCGGGCCGGGACAACAGATACGCAGTATTTT. This gives the protein CASSPRAGTTDTQYF.

The chain recombines TRBV7-3 with TRBJ1-5; D is undetermined. In germline, CDR1 is SGHTA, CDR2 FQGTGA. V was cut by 0 bases and J by 7 bases, with 7 bases left in between. The CDR3 consists of 13 residues. The CDR3 spells CASSLTSGQPQHF. The CDR3 nucleotides are TGTGCCAGCAGCTTAACAAGCGGACAGCCCCAGCATTTT.

This sequence joins TRBV5-1 and TRBJ2-1; D is unresolved. This CDR3 has 12 amino acids. In germline, CDR1 is SGHRS, CDR2 YFSETQ. V lost 1 base to trimming and J lost 5 bases, with 4 bases between them. This chain's CDR3 is CASSLTDNEQFF. DNA for the CDR3: TGCGCCAGCAGCTTGACAGACAATGAGCAGTTCTTC. Full variable domain (rest looked up from reference TRBV5-1 and TRBJ2-1): KAGVTQTPRYLIKTRGQQVTLSCSPISGHRSVSWYQQTPGQGLQFLFEYFSETQRNKGNFPGRFSGRQFSNSRSEMNVSTLELGDSALYLCASSLTDNEQFFGPGTRLTVL.

The genes are TRBV6-5 and TRBJ1-2; D is perhaps TRBD1 (5 bases). The germline V and J ends were trimmed by 6 bases and 7 bases, with 15 bases remaining between them. This CDR3 is 13 amino acids long. The V gene's germline CDR1 is MNHEY and CDR2 SVGAGI. The CDR3 region has the DNA TGTGCCAGCAGCCCGGGGGGGGAAGGTGGCTACACCTTC. Translated: CASSPGGEGGYTF.

The chain links TRBV2 to TRBJ1-2, with 7 positions matching TRBD1. The V and J ends lost 2 bases and 8 bases, in that order; junction bases with no gene match: 5. Germline V gene data show CDR1 as SNHLY and CDR2 as FYNNEI. The CDR3 length is 13 residues. The CDR3, as DNA: TGTGCCAGCAGTGAAAACAGGGGCTCCGGCTACACCTTC. As protein: CASSENRGSGYTF.

This chain links TRBV10-2 with TRBJ1-4; the D gene is possibly TRBD1 (6 bases). CDR1 and CDR2 from the germline V gene are WSHSY and SAAADI. The CDR3 consists of 15 residues. V dropped 2 bases and J dropped 7 bases, with 14 bases sitting between them. The CDR3 loop is CASSEPGQGSEKLFF. The DNA for the CDR3 is TGCGCCAGCAGTGAGCCGGGACAAGGGAGTGAAAAACTGTTTTTT.

This chain joins TRBV4-1 and TRBJ2-3; TRBD2 matches 7 bases. CDR3 length: 19 amino acids. Germline trimming cut 0 bases from V and 6 bases from J; bases unmatched to any gene: 18. The germline V gene has CDR1 MGHRA and CDR2 YSYEKL. CDR3 in amino acids: CASSQDSRSWGGKGDTQYF. CDR3 coding DNA: TGCGCCAGCAGCCAAGATTCTAGGTCATGGGGAGGGAAAGGTGATACGCAGTATTTT.